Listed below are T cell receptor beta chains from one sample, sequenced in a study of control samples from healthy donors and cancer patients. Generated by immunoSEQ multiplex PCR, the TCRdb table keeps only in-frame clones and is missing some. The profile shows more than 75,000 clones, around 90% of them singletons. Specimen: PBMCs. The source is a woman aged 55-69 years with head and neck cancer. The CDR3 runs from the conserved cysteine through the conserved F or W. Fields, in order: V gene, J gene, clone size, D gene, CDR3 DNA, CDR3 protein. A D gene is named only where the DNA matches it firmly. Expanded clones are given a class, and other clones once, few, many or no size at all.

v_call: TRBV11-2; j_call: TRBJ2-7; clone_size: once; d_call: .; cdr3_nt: TGTGCCAGCAGCTTAGCCAGTACCTACGAGCAGTACTTC; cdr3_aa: CASSLASTYEQYF
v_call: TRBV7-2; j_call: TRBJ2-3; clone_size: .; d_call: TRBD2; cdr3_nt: TGTGCCAGCGGGACTAGCGGGACCTCGCAGTATTTT; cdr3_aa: CASGTSGTSQYF
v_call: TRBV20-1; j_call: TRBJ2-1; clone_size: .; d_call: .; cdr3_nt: TGCAGTGCTAGGGGGCAGTTCTTC; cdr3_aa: CSARGQFF
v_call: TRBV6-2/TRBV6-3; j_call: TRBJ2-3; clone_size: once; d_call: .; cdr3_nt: TGTGCCAGCAGTCCCTCAACGGGAGCAGATACGCAGTATTTT; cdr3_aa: CASSPSTGADTQYF
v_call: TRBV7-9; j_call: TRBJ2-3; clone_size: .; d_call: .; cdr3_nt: TGTGCCAGCAGCTTGACCCCGGCAACAGATACGCAGTATTTT; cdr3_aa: CASSLTPATDTQYF
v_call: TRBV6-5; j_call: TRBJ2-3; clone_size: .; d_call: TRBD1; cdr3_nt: TGTGCCAGCAGTTTCGAGGACAGGGATACGCAGTATTTT; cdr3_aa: CASSFEDRDTQYF
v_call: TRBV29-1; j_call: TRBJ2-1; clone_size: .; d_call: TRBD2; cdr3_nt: TGCAGCGTACCGGGACTAGCGGACAATGAGCAGTTCTTC; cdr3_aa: CSVPGLADNEQFF
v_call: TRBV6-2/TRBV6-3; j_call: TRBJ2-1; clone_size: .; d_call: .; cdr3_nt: TGTGCCAGCAGTCCCTTCGACAGAGTCTTTTACAATGAGCAGTTCTTC; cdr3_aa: CASSPFDRVFYNEQFF
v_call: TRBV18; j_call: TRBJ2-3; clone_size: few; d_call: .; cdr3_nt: TGTGCCAGCTCACTACCCGGCACAGATACGCAGTATTTT; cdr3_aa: CASSLPGTDTQYF
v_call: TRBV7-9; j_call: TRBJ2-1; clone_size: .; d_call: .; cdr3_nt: TGTGCCAGCAGCCGAAGTACATCGGCGATCTACAATGAGCAGTTCTTC; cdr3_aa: CASSRSTSAIYNEQFF
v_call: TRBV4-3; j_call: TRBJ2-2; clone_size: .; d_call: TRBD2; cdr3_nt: TGCGCCAGCAGCCAAGGGGTACCGGGGGGCACCGGGGAGCTGTTTTTT; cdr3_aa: CASSQGVPGGTGELFF
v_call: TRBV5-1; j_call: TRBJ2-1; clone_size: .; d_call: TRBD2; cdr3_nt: TGCGCCAGCAGCGTGCAGACCGGACTAGCGGGAATCAATGAGCAGTTCTTC; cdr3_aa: CASSVQTGLAGINEQFF
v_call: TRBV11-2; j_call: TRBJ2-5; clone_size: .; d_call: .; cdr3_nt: TGTGCCAGCAGCTTAGATTTACTGGCCGAGACCCAGTACTTC; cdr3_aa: CASSLDLLAETQYF
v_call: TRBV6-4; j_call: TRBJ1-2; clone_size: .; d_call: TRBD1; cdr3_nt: TGTGCCAGCAGCGCGACAGGGGAGGGAGGCTACACCTTC; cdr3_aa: CASSATGEGGYTF
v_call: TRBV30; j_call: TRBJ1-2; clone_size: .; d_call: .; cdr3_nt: TGTGCCTGGAGTGGGGGCGTTGGCTACACCTTC; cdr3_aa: CAWSGGVGYTF
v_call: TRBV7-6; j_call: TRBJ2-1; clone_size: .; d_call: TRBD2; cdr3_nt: TGTGCCAGCAGCTTAGCGGGAGGGTGGGGCAATGAGCAGTTCTTC; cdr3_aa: CASSLAGGWGNEQFF
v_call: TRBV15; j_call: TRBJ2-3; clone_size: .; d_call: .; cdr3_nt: TGTGCCACCAGCAGGAGGACTTCTAGCACAGATACGCAGTATTTT; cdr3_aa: CATSRRTSSTDTQYF
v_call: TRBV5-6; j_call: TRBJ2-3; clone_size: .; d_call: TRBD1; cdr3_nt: TGTGCCAGCAGCTTGGACAGGGGGCGAGGAACAGATACGCAGTATTTT; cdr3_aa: CASSLDRGRGTDTQYF
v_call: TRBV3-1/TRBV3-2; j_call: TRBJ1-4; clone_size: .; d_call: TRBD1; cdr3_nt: TGTGCCAGCAGTTCCGGGACAGGGTATGAAAAACTGTTTTTT; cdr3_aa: CASSSGTGYEKLFF
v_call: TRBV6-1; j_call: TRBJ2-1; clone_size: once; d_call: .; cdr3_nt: TGTGCCAGCAGTGAAACGGTCAGGAACTACAATGAGCAGTTCTTC; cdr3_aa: CASSETVRNYNEQFF
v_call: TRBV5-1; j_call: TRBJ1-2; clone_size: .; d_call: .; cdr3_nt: TGCGCCAGCAGCTTGGGGACCATATCATATGGCTACACCTTC; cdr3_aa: CASSLGTISYGYTF
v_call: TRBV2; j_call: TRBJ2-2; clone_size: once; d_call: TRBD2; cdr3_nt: TGTGCCAGCAGTGTGGGCGGGAGGGCCACCGGGGAGCTGTTTTTT; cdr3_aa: CASSVGGRATGELFF
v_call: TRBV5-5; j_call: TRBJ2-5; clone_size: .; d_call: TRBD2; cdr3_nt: TGTGCCAGCAGCCAGGGACTAGCGGGAGGCCAAGAGACCCAGTACTTC; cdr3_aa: CASSQGLAGGQETQYF
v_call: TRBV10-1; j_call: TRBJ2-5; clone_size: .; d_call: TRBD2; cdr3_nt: TGCGCCAGCAGTGACCCCGCTAGCGGGAGCGGGGAGACCCAGTACTTC; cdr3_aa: CASSDPASGSGETQYF
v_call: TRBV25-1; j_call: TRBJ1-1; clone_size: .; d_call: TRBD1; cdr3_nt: TGTGCCAGCAGTTTTGGGGACAGGGCAGGTTTCTTT; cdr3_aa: CASSFGDRAGFF
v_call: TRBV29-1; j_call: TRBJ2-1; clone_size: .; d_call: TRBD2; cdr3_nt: TGCAGCGTTCTGAGACTAGCGTTCCCAATAGGCAATGAGCAGTTCTTC; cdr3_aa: CSVLRLAFPIGNEQFF
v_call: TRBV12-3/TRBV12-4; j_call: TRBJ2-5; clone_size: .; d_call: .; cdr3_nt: TGTGCCAGCAGTTTTTGGGGAGAAGAGACCCAGTACTTC; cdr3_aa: CASSFWGEETQYF
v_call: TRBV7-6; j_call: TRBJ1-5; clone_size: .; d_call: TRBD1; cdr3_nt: TGTGCCAGCAGCTTAGCCTCGGGACAGCGGAATCAGCCCCAGCATTTT; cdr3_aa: CASSLASGQRNQPQHF
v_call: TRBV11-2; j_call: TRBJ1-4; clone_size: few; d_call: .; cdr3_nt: TGTGCCAGCAGCCCCCGGCGAGGTGAAAAACTGTTTTTT; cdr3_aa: CASSPRRGEKLFF
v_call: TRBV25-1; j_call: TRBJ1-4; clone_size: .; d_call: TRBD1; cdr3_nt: TGTGCCAGCAAAGCAGGGGGCGGCCGAATAAACAATGAAAAACTGTTTTTT; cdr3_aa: CASKAGGGRINNEKLFF
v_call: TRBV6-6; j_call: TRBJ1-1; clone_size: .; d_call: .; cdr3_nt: TGTGCCAGCAGTTACTCGAACAGCCAGGGCACTGAAGCTTTCTTT; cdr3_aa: CASSYSNSQGTEAFF
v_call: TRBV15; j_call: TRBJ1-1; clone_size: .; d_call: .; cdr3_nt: TGTGCCACCAGCATAGACAGGTATGGGGGCACTGAAGCTTTCTTT; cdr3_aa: CATSIDRYGGTEAFF
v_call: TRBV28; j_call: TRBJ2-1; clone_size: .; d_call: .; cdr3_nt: TGTGCCAGCAGTTTAGGTTCTGTAGAGCAGTTCTTC; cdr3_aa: CASSLGSVEQFF
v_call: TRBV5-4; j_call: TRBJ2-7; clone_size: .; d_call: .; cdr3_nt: TGTGCCAGCAGCTTGAAATCTGGTGACAACTACGAGCAGTACTTC; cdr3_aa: CASSLKSGDNYEQYF
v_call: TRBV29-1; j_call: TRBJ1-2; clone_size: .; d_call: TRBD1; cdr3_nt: TGCAGCGTCCCTCTTTGGTCGGGACAGGGGTCGGTTGGCTACACCTTC; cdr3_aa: CSVPLWSGQGSVGYTF
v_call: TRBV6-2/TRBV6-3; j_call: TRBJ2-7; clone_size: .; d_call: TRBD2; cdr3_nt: TGTGCCAGCAGTAGAGCGGGAGGACCAAGCTCCTACGAGCAGTACTTC; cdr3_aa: CASSRAGGPSSYEQYF
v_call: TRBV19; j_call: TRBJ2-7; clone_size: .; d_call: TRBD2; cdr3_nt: TGTGCCAGTCAGTACCGCAGCGGGGGGACGTACGAGCAGTACTTC; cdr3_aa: CASQYRSGGTYEQYF
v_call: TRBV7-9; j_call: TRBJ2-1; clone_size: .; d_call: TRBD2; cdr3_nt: TGTGCCAGCAGGCGGGGGGGCACACAGAGTGAGCAGTTCTTC; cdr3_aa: CASRRGGTQSEQFF
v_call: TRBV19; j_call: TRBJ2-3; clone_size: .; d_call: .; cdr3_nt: TGTGCCAGTAGTACCGGCCGAGATACGCAGTATTTT; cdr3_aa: CASSTGRDTQYF
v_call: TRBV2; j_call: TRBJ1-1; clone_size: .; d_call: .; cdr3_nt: TGTGCCAGCAATGGACAGTGGAACACTGAAGCTTTCTTT; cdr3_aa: CASNGQWNTEAFF
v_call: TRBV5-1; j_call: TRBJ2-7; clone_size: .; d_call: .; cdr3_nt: TGCGCCAGCAGCCTAGGACCAGGTAGGGACGAGCAGTACTTC; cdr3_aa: CASSLGPGRDEQYF
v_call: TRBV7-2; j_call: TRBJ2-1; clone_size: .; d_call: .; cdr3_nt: TGTGCCAGCAGCTTTCTAAACAATGAGCAGTTCTTC; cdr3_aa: CASSFLNNEQFF
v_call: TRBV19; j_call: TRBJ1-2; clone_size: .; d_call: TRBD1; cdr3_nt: TGTGCCAGTAGCCCCGGGACAGGGTACTCCTATAACTATGGCTACACCTTC; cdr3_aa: CASSPGTGYSYNYGYTF
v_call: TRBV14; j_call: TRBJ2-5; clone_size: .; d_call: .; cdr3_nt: TGTGCCAGCAGCCAAGGGACTTACCTTAGGGAGACCCAGTACTTC; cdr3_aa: CASSQGTYLRETQYF
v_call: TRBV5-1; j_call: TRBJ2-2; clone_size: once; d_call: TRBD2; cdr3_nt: TGCGCCAGCAGCTTGTGGGGACTAGTTAGCACCGGGGAGCTGTTTTTT; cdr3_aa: CASSLWGLVSTGELFF
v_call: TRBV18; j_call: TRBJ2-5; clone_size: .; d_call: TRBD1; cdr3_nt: TGTGCCAGCTCACCCCCGGGACAGGGAGAGACCCAGTACTTC; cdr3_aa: CASSPPGQGETQYF
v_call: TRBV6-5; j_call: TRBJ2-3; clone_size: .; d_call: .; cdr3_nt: TGTGCCAGCGGTATGGCTCACACAGATACGCAGTATTTT; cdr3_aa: CASGMAHTDTQYF
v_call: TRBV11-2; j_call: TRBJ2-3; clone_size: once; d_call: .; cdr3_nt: TGTGCCAGCAGCCAGGGGGGAAGAGCTACAGATACGCAGTATTTT; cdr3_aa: CASSQGGRATDTQYF
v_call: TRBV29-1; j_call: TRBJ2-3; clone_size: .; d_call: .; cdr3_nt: TGCAGCGTTGAGTCGGCTTACACAGATACGCAGTATTTT; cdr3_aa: CSVESAYTDTQYF
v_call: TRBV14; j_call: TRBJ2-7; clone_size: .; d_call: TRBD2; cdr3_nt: TGTGCCAGCCGGGACCAAGCGGGATCCTACGAGCAGTACTTC; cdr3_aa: CASRDQAGSYEQYF
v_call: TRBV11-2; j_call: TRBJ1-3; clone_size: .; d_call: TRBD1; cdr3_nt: TGTGCCAGCAGTCCCATTCAGGGGGCCTCTGGAAACACCATATATTTT; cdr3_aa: CASSPIQGASGNTIYF
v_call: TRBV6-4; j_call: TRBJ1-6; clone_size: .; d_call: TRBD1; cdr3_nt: TGTGCCAGCAGCGAACAGGGGACAATGAATTCACCCCTCCACTTT; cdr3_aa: CASSEQGTMNSPLHF
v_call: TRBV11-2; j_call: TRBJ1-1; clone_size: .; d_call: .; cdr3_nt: TGTGCCAGCAGCTTGAGACAGTCAGCTAACACTGAAGCTTTCTTT; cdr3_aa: CASSLRQSANTEAFF
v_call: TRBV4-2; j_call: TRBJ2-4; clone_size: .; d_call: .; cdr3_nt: TGTGCCAGCAGCGGACGACTTGTGGGCACGCGCGAAAACATTCAGTACTTC; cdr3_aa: CASSGRLVGTRENIQYF
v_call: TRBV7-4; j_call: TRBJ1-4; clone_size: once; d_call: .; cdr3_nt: TGTGCCAGCAGTATGGACAGTGCAACTAATGAAAAACTGTTTTTT; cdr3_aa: CASSMDSATNEKLFF
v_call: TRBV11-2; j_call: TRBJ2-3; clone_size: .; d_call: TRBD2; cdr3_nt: TGTGCCAGCAGCTTACTAGCGGAGCGGACAGATACGCAGTATTTT; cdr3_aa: CASSLLAERTDTQYF
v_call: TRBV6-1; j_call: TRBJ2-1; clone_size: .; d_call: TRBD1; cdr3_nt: TGTGCCAGTCAGGGGGTCACTATCAATGAGCAGTTCTTC; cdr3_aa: CASQGVTINEQFF
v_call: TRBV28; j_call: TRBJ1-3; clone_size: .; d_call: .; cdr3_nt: TGTGCCAGCAGTTCTTACAGGGTAATAACTCCCCTCTCTGGAAACACCATATATTTT; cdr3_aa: CASSSYRVITPLSGNTIYF